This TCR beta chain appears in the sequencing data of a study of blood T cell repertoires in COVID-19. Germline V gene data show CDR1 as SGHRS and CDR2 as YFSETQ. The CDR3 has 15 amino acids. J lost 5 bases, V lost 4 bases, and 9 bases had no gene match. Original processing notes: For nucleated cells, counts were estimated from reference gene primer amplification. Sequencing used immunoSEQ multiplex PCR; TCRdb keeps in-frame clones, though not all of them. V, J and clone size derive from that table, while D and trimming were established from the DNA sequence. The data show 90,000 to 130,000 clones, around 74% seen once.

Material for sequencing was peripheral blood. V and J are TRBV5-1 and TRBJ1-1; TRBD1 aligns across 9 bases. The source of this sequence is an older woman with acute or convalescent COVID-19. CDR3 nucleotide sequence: TGCGCCAGCAGCGCCGAACAGGGGGCAAAAACTGAAGCTTTCTTT. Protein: CASSAEQGAKTEAFF.